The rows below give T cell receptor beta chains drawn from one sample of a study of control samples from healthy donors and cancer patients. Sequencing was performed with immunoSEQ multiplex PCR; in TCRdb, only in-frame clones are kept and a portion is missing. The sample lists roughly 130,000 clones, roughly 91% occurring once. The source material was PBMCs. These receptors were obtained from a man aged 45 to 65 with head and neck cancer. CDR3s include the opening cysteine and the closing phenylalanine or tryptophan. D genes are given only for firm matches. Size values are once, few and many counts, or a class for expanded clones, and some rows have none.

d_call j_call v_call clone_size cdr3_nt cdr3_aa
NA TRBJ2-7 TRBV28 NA TGTGCCAGCAGTCCTCAGGGGACCTGGGACGAGCAGTACTTC CASSPQGTWDEQYF
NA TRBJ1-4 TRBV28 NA TGTGCCAGCAGTTTGGGGAGGGGGGTAAATGAAAAACTGTTTTTT CASSLGRGVNEKLFF
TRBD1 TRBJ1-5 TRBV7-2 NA TGTGCCAGCAGCGCCAGGGGGGGAAGCAATCAGCCCCAGCATTTT CASSARGGSNQPQHF
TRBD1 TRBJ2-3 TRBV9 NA TGTGCCAGCAGCGGGACAGGGACCCTTGTAGATACGCAGTATTTT CASSGTGTLVDTQYF
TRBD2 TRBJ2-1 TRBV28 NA TGTGCCAGCAGTTTCCCCAGCGGGGGGGCCGGCAATGAGCAGTTCTTC CASSFPSGGAGNEQFF
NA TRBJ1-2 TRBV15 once TGTGCCACCAGCAGAGGCGTCGGCCCGGCTGGCTACACCTTC CATSRGVGPAGYTF
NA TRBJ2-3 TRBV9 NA TGTGCCAGCAGCCTCGCGGAGGGGGCCGCTACCACAGATACGCAGTATTTT CASSLAEGAATTDTQYF
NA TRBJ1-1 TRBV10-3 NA TGTGCCATCAGTGAGTCGGGGCCAGACATGAACACTGAAGCTTTCTTT CAISESGPDMNTEAFF
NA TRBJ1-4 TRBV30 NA TGTGCCTGGAGTGTGTCCGGGTGGAATGAAAAACTGTTTTTT CAWSVSGWNEKLFF
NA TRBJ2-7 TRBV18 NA TGTGCCAGCTCACCAAGTCCTGCTGACGAGCAGTACTTC CASSPSPADEQYF
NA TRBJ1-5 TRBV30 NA TGTGCCTGGAGTAGTGACGGAGATCAGCCCCAGCATTTT CAWSSDGDQPQHF
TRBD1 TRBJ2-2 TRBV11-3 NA TGTGCCAGCAGCTTAGGATCCGGGACAGGGACCCCTTACACCGGGGAGCTGTTTTTT CASSLGSGTGTPYTGELFF
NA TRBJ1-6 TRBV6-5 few TGTGCCAGCAGTTACGGGGCACAGGGACGCTCACCCCTCCACTTT CASSYGAQGRSPLHF
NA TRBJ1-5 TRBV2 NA TGTGCCAGCAGCAGCGGAAACAATCAGCCCCAGCATTTT CASSSGNNQPQHF
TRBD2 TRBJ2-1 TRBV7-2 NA TGTGCCAGCAGCTTAGGGAGTAGCGGGGGCCCCGAGCAGTTCTTC CASSLGSSGGPEQFF
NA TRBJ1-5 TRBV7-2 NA TGTGCCAGCAGCTTAGGTAGGGGTGATCAGCCCCAGCATTTT CASSLGRGDQPQHF
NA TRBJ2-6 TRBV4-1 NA TGCGCCAGCAGCCACCCAGGGGCTGGGGCCAACGTCCTGACTTTC CASSHPGAGANVLTF
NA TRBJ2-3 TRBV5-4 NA TGTGCCAGCAGCTTGGACAGGGCAGCAGATACGCAGTATTTT CASSLDRAADTQYF
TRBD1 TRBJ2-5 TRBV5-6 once TGTGCCAGCAGCTTCACCGGGACAGCAAAAGAGACCCAGTACTTC CASSFTGTAKETQYF
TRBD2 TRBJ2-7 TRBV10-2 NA TGCGCCAGCAGTGAGACCGGGGGGGGGCAGGGAGGTGTCTACGAGCAGTACTTC CASSETGGGQGGVYEQYF
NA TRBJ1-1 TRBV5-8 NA TGTGCCAGCAGCTTGCTCCGCAGGGGAGAGGAGAACACTGAAGCTTTCTTT CASSLLRRGEENTEAFF
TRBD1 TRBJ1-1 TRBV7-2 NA TGTGCCAGTCTGTCGGCCAGGGGGTACACTGAAGCTTTCTTT CASLSARGYTEAFF
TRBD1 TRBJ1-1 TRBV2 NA TGTGCCAGCATTGACAGGGTAGGTTTGACTGAAGCTTTCTTT CASIDRVGLTEAFF
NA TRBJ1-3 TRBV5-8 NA TGTGCCAGCAGCTTAAACCGAGGATGGACTGGAAACACCATATATTTT CASSLNRGWTGNTIYF
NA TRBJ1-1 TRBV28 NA TGTGCCAGCAGTTTCGGGGGTTTGGCGGCTTTCTTT CASSFGGLAAFF